The present T cell receptor beta chain was sequenced within a study of technical replicates of blood from a few donors. This CDR3 spans 15 amino acids. The V and J ends lost 2 bases and 8 bases respectively, with 15 bases between them. In germline, CDR1 is ENHRY, CDR2 SYGVKD. Here immunoSEQ multiplex PCR was the method, and the copy in TCRdb shows in-frame clones only, minus some. The sample holds about 68,000 clones, about 97% seen once. The J gene is TRBJ1-4, the V gene TRBV10-3; D gene ambiguous. Sequenced sample: T cells isolated from PBMCs. The receptor was derived from a human donor in good health. CDR3 sequence: CAISELGGLGEKLFF. The DNA of the CDR3 is TGTGCCATCAGTGAGCTAGGAGGGTTAGGCGAAAAACTGTTTTTT.